These T cell receptor beta chains were read from a single sample in a study of T cell responses to AZD1222 COVID-19 vaccine. TCRdb's table, derived via immunoSEQ multiplex PCR, lists solely in-frame clones and lacks some. The data hold about 94,000 clones, with around 84% observed a single time. The sample consisted of peripheral blood, taken 28 days after the second AZD1222 dose. The source of these receptors is an adult who received the AZD1222 COVID-19 vaccine. CDR3s include the opening cysteine and the closing phenylalanine or tryptophan. Fields, in order: D gene, J gene, V gene, clone size, CDR3 protein, CDR3 DNA. A D gene is named only where the DNA matches it firmly. Rows give clone size only sometimes, using once, few, many, or a class for an expanded clone.

>TRBD1|TRBJ1-6|TRBV5-1|NA
CASRIVADRDNSPLHF
TGCGCCAGCAGGATCGTTGCTGACAGGGATAATTCACCCCTCCACTTT
>NA|TRBJ2-7|TRBV6-5|few
CASSAHSYEQYF
TGTGCCAGCAGCGCACACTCCTACGAGCAGTACTTC
>NA|TRBJ2-3|TRBV7-2|NA
CASSSNTDTQYF
TGTGCCAGCAGCTCCAATACAGATACGCAGTATTTT
>NA|TRBJ1-3|TRBV7-6|NA
CASSLVLGDSGNTIYF
TGTGCCAGCAGCTTAGTCCTAGGGGACTCTGGAAACACCATATATTTT
>NA|TRBJ2-1|TRBV28|NA
CASSWKTVSYYNEQFF
TGTGCCAGCAGTTGGAAGACAGTTAGTTACTACAATGAGCAGTTCTTC
>NA|TRBJ1-5|TRBV5-6|NA
CASSTLGVSNQPQHF
TGTGCCAGCAGCACCCTGGGGGTCTCCAATCAGCCCCAGCATTTT
>TRBD2|TRBJ2-2|TRBV7-9|once
CASSSLSGGSSAGELFF
TGTGCCAGCAGCTCACTTTCCGGGGGGAGCAGCGCCGGGGAGCTGTTTTTT
>NA|TRBJ1-1|TRBV5-1|few
CASSANGGNTEAFF
TGCGCCAGCAGCGCGAACGGGGGGAACACTGAAGCTTTCTTT
>TRBD2|TRBJ2-7|TRBV6-5|once
CASRTGGGSYEQYF
TGTGCCAGCAGAACTGGCGGGGGATCATACGAGCAGTACTTC
>NA|TRBJ2-2|TRBV6-5|NA
CASSYLLGTGELFF
TGTGCCAGCAGTTACTTACTAGGCACCGGGGAGCTGTTTTTT
>TRBD2|TRBJ2-3|TRBV9|NA
CASSPRGLAVSTDTQYF
TGTGCCAGCAGCCCTAGGGGACTAGCGGTAAGCACAGATACGCAGTATTTT
>TRBD2|TRBJ2-7|TRBV6-5|NA
CASSRGLAGVFEQYF
TGTGCCAGCAGTAGGGGACTAGCGGGAGTGTTCGAGCAGTACTTC
>NA|TRBJ1-5|TRBV5-8|NA
CASSLQQNQPQHF
TGTGCCAGCAGCTTGCAACAGAATCAGCCCCAGCATTTT
>NA|TRBJ2-2|TRBV9|NA
CASRKGPRRTGELFF
TGTGCCAGCAGGAAGGGGCCCAGGCGCACCGGGGAGCTGTTTTTT
>NA|TRBJ1-1|TRBV30|NA
CAWSVLQNTEAFF
TGTGCCTGGAGTGTACTTCAGAACACTGAAGCTTTCTTT
>TRBD1|TRBJ2-5|TRBV7-9|NA
CASSLATGYGETQYF
TGTGCCAGCAGCTTAGCGACAGGGTATGGAGAGACCCAGTACTTC
>TRBD1|TRBJ2-2|TRBV15|NA
CATSRGGQTNTGELFF
TGTGCCACCAGCAGAGGGGGACAGACGAACACCGGGGAGCTGTTTTTT
>TRBD1|TRBJ1-3|TRBV3-1/TRBV3-2|NA
CASSPLDRGPGNTIYF
TGTGCCAGCAGCCCCCTAGACAGGGGGCCTGGAAACACCATATATTTT
>TRBD1|TRBJ1-1|TRBV5-1|NA
CASSLPDRGPEAFF
TGCGCCAGCAGCTTACCCGACAGGGGGCCTGAAGCTTTCTTT
>TRBD1|TRBJ1-5|TRBV18|NA
CASSPEGQALNQPQHF
TGTGCCAGCTCACCAGAGGGACAGGCCCTCAATCAGCCCCAGCATTTT
>TRBD2|TRBJ2-5|TRBV7-2|NA
CASSLASGNRQETQYF
TGTGCCAGCAGCTTAGCGAGCGGGAACCGTCAAGAGACCCAGTACTTC
>NA|TRBJ1-5|TRBV28|few
CASSPPGYGQPQHF
TGTGCCAGCAGTCCCCCTGGGTACGGCCAGCCCCAGCATTTT
>TRBD1|TRBJ1-2|TRBV29-1|NA
CSVEVLGGQRYGYTF
TGCAGCGTTGAAGTCCTGGGGGGACAGCGCTATGGCTACACCTTC
>TRBD1|TRBJ1-4|TRBV2|NA
CASSELTAGGSWKLFF
TGTGCCAGCAGTGAATTGACGGCAGGGGGTTCGTGGAAACTGTTTTTT
>NA|TRBJ2-2|TRBV4-3|few
CASSQDWTGELFF
TGCGCCAGCAGCCAAGACTGGACCGGGGAGCTGTTTTTT
>NA|TRBJ2-7|TRBV5-6|NA
CASSLAGSWDRAYEQYF
TGTGCCAGCAGCTTGGCCGGGTCTTGGGACCGCGCCTACGAGCAGTACTTC
>NA|TRBJ2-3|TRBV4-3|NA
CASSFRQGSGTDTQYF
TGCGCCAGCAGCTTTCGTCAGGGGAGTGGTACAGATACGCAGTATTTT
>NA|TRBJ1-2|TRBV4-3|NA
CASSQVGLYGYTF
TGCGCCAGCAGCCAAGTTGGGCTCTATGGCTACACCTTC
>NA|TRBJ1-5|TRBV5-8|once
CASSLEGGWGQPQHF
TGTGCCAGCAGCTTGGAGGGGGGTTGGGGTCAGCCCCAGCATTTT
>NA|TRBJ2-3|TRBV2|NA
CASSWSQADTQYF
TGTGCCAGCAGTTGGAGTCAGGCAGATACGCAGTATTTT
>NA|TRBJ2-7|TRBV28|NA
CASSLIARDISYEQYF
TGTGCCAGCAGTTTAATTGCCCGGGACATCTCCTACGAGCAGTACTTC